A single sample is the source of the 24 T cell receptor beta chains below, sequenced in a study of cytomegalovirus exposure and HLA in healthy donors (dated by TCRdb to between 2016 and 2019). Library creation used the immunoSEQ multiplex PCR assay. A mixture of 60 forward primers for TCR Vbeta segments and 13 reverse primers for TCR Jbeta segments was used in the multiplex PCR. TCRdb took this table from immuneACCESS and kept in-frame rearrangements with V and J called. Such tables lack part of the clones; where checked against another copy, unresolved V genes explain under half of the gap, and the rest is unexplained. This sample is represented by 75,000 to 90,000 clones; 72% of them were singletons. Jointly, the top ten make up 11% of the sample. Sequencing was performed on PBMCs. These receptors were taken from a middle-aged woman in good health and CMV-seropositive.

In regard to this clone: The junction and the germline gene differ at one end; a read error may be behind it. The V gene is TRBV7-2, the J gene TRBJ2-7; 9 bases line up with TRBD1. The CDR3 contains 15 residues. Germline V gives CDR1 SGHTA, CDR2 FQGNSA. CDR3 sequence (DNA): TGTGCCAGCAGCCAGGCCGGGACAGGGTTTACCGGGACGTATTTC. Protein: CASSQAGTGFTGTYF.

This chain connects TRBV30 to TRBJ1-6; D uncertain. CDR1 is GTSNPN and CDR2 is SVGIG in the germline V gene (reference sequence). The CDR3 runs 15 residues. Trimming removed 0 bases from V and 0 bases from J, with 6 bases in between. The CDR3 bases are TGTGCCTGGAGTGTACTCGGCTCCTATAATTCACCCCTCCACTTT. Protein: CAWSVLGSYNSPLHF.

The rearrangement uses TRBV30 and TRBJ1-2, with TRBD1 matching 10 bases. Germline CDR1 and CDR2: GTSNPN and SVGIG (reference sequence). V was pared by 4 bases and J by 7 bases, with 12 bases of the junction left unmatched. CDR3 length: 15 residues. CDR3 nucleotide sequence: TGTGCCTGGAATAAAATGAGGGACAGGGGAGGTGGCTACACCTTC. Amino acid sequence: CAWNKMRDRGGGYTF.

The chain joins TRBV7-2 to TRBJ2-1; 7 positions agree with TRBD1. The J segment lost 9 bases and the V segment lost 1 base, leaving 6 bases of the junction unmatched. The V gene's germline CDR1 is SGHTA and CDR2 FQGNSA. The CDR3 length is 14 residues. In DNA, the CDR3 is TGTGCCAGCAGCTTAGACAGGGGCGGGTTTGAGCAGTTCTTC. Residues: CASSLDRGGFEQFF.

The chain employs TRBV6-6 and TRBJ1-5; 10 nucleotides align to TRBD1. Germline CDR1 MNHNY, CDR2 SVGAGI (reference sequence). This CDR3 comprises 16 residues. The trim removed 5 bases at V and 6 bases at J, leaving 10 bases unmatched. The CDR3: CASSPNDRGLGQPQHF. The CDR3 DNA reads TGTGCCAGCAGTCCCAATGACAGGGGGCTCGGTCAGCCCCAGCATTTT.

This rearrangement joins TRBV10-3 to TRBJ2-1; 9 bases line up with TRBD2. V was clipped by 8 bases and J by 0 bases; unmatched bases: 5. Germline CDR1 reads ENHRY; CDR2 reads SYGVKD. The CDR3 has 15 residues. The CDR3 DNA follows: TGTGCCATCGGGAGCGGGGGGAGCTCCTACAATGAGCAGTTCTTC. Encoded protein: CAIGSGGSSYNEQFF.

This chain joins TRBV13 and TRBJ1-1; no firm D call. CDR1 and CDR2 from the germline V gene are PRHDT and FYEKMQ (reference sequence). Trimming removed 2 bases at V and 5 bases at J, with 9 bases between. The CDR3 is 13 residues long. CDR3 in DNA: TGTGCCAGCAGCTTAAAAGGAGGGACTGAAGCTTTCTTT. This sequence encodes CASSLKGGTEAFF. Variable domain in full (rest from reference TRBV13 and TRBJ1-1): AAGVIQSPRHLIKEKRETATLKCYPIPRHDTVYWYQQGPGQDPQFLISFYEKMQSDKGSIPDRFSAQQFSDYHSELNMSSLELGDSALYFCASSLKGGTEAFFGQGTRLTVV.

The CDR3 sequence is CASKSGQARSVKPPPPYEQYF. CDR3 sequence (DNA): TGTGCCAGTAAATCGGGACAGGCCCGAAGCGTCAAGCCACCACCCCCTTACGAGCAGTACTTC. The chain links TRBV19 to TRBJ2-7, with 8 bases fitting TRBD1. The CDR3 is made up of 21 amino acids. The trim removed 7 bases at V and 4 bases at J, leaving 30 bases unmatched. Looked up from germline, CDR1 is LNHDA and CDR2 is SQIVND (reference sequence).

Comments on this clone: At one boundary the junction diverges from the germline segment, which might be a read error. This chain links TRBV2 with TRBJ1-2; 11 nucleotides agree with TRBD1. Germline assignment: CDR1 SNHLY and CDR2 FYNNEI. This CDR3 comprises 12 residues. CDR3 in amino acids: CAGQGAVYGYPF. The CDR3 DNA sequence: TGTGCCGGACAGGGGGCGGTTTATGGCTACCCCTTC. Together with reference TRBV2 and TRBJ1-2, the CDR3 gives the full variable domain: EPEVTQTPSHQVTQMGQEVILRCVPISNHLYFYWYRQILGQKVEFLVSFYNNEISEKSEIFDDQFSVERPDGSNFTLKIRSTKLEDSAMYFCAGQGAVYGYPFGSGTRLTVV.

This sequence joins TRBV18 and TRBJ1-1; D perhaps matches TRBD1 (5 bases). Germline lookup yields CDR1 KGHSH and CDR2 LQKENI. The CDR3 loop spans 12 amino acids. With 8 bases removed from V and 4 bases from J, the gap between germline ends came to 11 bases. The CDR3, as DNA: TGTGCCAGCCAGGGCAGCCCCACTGAAGCTTTCTTT. This sequence encodes CASQGSPTEAFF.

The V gene is TRBV7-9, the J gene TRBJ2-7; 10 bases fit TRBD1. The germline V gene encodes CDR1 SEHNR and CDR2 FQNEAQ (reference sequence). This CDR3 contains 12 residues. CDR3 loop: CSWDRGNYEQYF. The DNA for the CDR3 is TGTTCCTGGGACAGGGGAAACTACGAGCAGTACTTC.

The V gene is TRBV4-1, the J gene TRBJ2-1; D is unresolved. The CDR3 covers 13 residues. CDR1 is MGHRA, CDR2 YSYEKL, per germline. Trimming shortened V by 0 bases and J by 6 bases, and 6 bases separated the two germline ends. This CDR3 is CASSQDRSNEQFF. The CDR3 nucleotides read TGCGCCAGCAGCCAAGATCGGAGCAATGAGCAGTTCTTC.

The J gene is TRBJ1-2, the V gene TRBV7-9; 8 bases map to TRBD1. This CDR3 has 15 residues. V gave up 0 bases and J gave up 8 bases; unmatched junction bases: 8. CDR1 is SEHNR and CDR2 is FQNEAQ in the germline V gene (reference sequence). CDR3 DNA sequence: TGTGCCAGCAGCTTAGCGTCTCCAGGGGGCGACGGCTACACCTTC. Protein: CASSLASPGGDGYTF.

This clone was found a few times. V gene TRBV28 combines with J gene TRBJ2-3; D unclear. The CDR3 sequence is 12 residues long. Germline-derived CDR1 and CDR2 are MDHEN and SYDVKM. The ends were cut back, 6 bases at V and 5 bases at J, with 9 bases in the middle. CDR3 sequence reads: CASRVELDTQYF. In DNA, the CDR3 is TGTGCCAGCAGAGTAGAATTAGATACGCAGTATTTT.

This clone was seen a few times. The chain uses TRBV30 and TRBJ2-7; 7 bases line up with TRBD2. With 3 bases clipped from V and 1 base from J, the junction kept 9 bases outside the gene matches. CDR1 is GTSNPN and CDR2 is SVGIG in the germline V gene (reference sequence). The CDR3 has 15 residues. This CDR3 is CAWRQPSGQSYEQYF. Written as DNA, the CDR3 is TGTGCCTGGAGACAACCTAGCGGCCAGTCCTACGAGCAGTACTTC.

The chain has TRBV4-2 and TRBJ2-2; TRBD2 agrees at 7 bases. The germline CDR1 and CDR2 sequences are LGHNA and YNFKEQ. V was clipped by 4 bases and J by 4 bases; unmatched bases: 3. This CDR3 comprises 14 residues. The CDR3 region is CASSLGGFTGELFF. The CDR3 DNA reads TGTGCCAGCAGCCTCGGGGGGTTCACCGGGGAGCTGTTTTTT.

This clone was seen at least ten times. The V call is TRBV6-5, the J call TRBJ1-2; D may be TRBD1 (6 bases). CDR1 is MNHEY, CDR2 SVGAGI, per germline. This CDR3 contains 14 residues. V lost 6 bases and J lost 7, with 18 bases in between. The chain's CDR3 is CASSRQTGSGGYTF. CDR3 nucleotides: TGTGCCAGCAGCCGACAAACAGGGTCCGGTGGCTACACCTTC.

About this clone: Its ends do not fully match the called genes, so a read error is possible. The V call is TRBV28, the J call TRBJ1-2; D unclear. CDR1 is MDHEN, CDR2 SYDVKM, per germline. This CDR3 contains 12 residues. The CDR3: CASSPFHYGYPF. CDR3 DNA: TGTGCCAGCAGTCCATTCCACTATGGCTACCCCTTC.

The chain employs TRBV25-1 and TRBJ1-3; D perhaps matches TRBD1 (6 bases). This CDR3 comprises 17 residues. Germline V gene data show CDR1 as MGHDK and CDR2 as SYGVNS. The V end lost 5 bases, the J end lost 0 bases, and 17 bases lay between the germline ends. The CDR3 DNA follows: TGTGCCAGCAGTCCGCCCCAGGGGTCAAGCTCTGGAAACACCATATATTTT. Protein: CASSPPQGSSSGNTIYF. The variable domain in full, completed from reference TRBV25-1 and TRBJ1-3, reads EADIYQTPRYLVIGTGKKITLECSQTMGHDKMYWYQQDPGMELHLIHYSYGVNSTEKGDLSSESTVSRIRTEHFPLTLESARPSHTSQYLCASSPPQGSSSGNTIYFGEGSWLTVV.

The CDR3 loop is CASSYSRQSNTEAFF. The DNA of the CDR3 is TGTGCCAGCAGTTACTCGCGACAGAGTAACACTGAAGCTTTCTTT. The chain recombines TRBV6-5 with TRBJ1-1; D might be TRBD1 (5 bases). The V and J ends lost 0 bases and 2 bases respectively, with 10 bases between them. CDR3 size: 15 residues. Germline CDR1 and CDR2: MNHEY and SVGAGI.

A few counts support this clone. The rearrangement joins TRBV28 to TRBJ1-1; 7 bases map to TRBD1. Losses at the gene ends were 4 bases for V and 4 bases for J; bases not matched to a gene: 6. Per germline, CDR1 MDHEN and CDR2 SYDVKM. This CDR3 is 14 amino acids long. The CDR3 region has the DNA TGTGCCAGCAGTTCCTACACAGGGGCCACTGAAGCTTTCTTT. Its translation is CASSSYTGATEAFF.

The chain uses TRBV18 and TRBJ2-5; 9 nucleotides line up with TRBD1. The CDR3 contains 17 residues. Germline CDR1 reads KGHSH; CDR2 reads LQKENI. Losses at the gene ends were 4 bases for V and 5 bases for J; bases not matched to a gene: 14. The CDR3 sequence is CASSLLTIGQGRETQYF. As DNA, the CDR3 is TGTGCCAGCTCACTACTGACCATAGGACAGGGGAGGGAGACCCAGTACTTC.

This chain links TRBV6-4 with TRBJ2-2; TRBD2 agrees at 10 bases. CDR3 length: 15 amino acids. CDR1 and CDR2 (germline): MRHNA, SNTAGT. Trimming cost V 5 bases and J 4 bases; bases outside gene matches: 4. CDR3 sequence: CASSILAGATGELFF. DNA for the CDR3: TGTGCCAGCAGTATTCTAGCGGGAGCCACCGGGGAGCTGTTTTTT.

This clone appeared a few times. The genes are TRBV5-1 and TRBJ2-7; 9 bases match TRBD1. Germline trimming cut 1 base from V and 6 bases from J; bases unmatched to any gene: 2. Per the germline V gene, CDR1 is SGHRS and CDR2 is YFSETQ. This CDR3 is 13 amino acids long. The CDR3 reads CASSLKTGGEQYF. DNA of the CDR3: TGCGCCAGCAGCTTGAAGACAGGGGGCGAGCAGTACTTC.